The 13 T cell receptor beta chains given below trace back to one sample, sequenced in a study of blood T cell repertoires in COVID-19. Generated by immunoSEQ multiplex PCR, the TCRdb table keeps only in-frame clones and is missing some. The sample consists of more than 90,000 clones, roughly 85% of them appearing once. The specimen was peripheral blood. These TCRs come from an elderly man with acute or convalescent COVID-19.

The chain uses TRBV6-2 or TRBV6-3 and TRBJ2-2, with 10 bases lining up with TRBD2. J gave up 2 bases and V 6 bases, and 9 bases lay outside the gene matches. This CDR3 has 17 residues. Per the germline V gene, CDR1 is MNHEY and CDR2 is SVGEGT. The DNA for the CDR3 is TGTGCCAGCAGCAAAAAGCGGGAGGGCCGAAACACCGGGGAGCTGTTTTTT. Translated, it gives CASSKKREGRNTGELFF.

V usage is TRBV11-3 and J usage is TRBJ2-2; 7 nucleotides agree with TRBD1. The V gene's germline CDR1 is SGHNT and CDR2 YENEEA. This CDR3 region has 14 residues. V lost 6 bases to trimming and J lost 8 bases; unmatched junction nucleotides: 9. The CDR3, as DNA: TGTGCCAGCAGTCGAGAGACAGGGTCAGGGGAGCTGTTTTTT. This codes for CASSRETGSGELFF.

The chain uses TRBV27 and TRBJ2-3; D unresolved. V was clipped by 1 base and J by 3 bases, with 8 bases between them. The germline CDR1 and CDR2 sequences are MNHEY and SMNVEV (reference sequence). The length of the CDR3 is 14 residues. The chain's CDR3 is CASSLWAVTDTQYF. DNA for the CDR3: TGTGCCAGCAGTTTATGGGCAGTGACAGATACGCAGTATTTT.

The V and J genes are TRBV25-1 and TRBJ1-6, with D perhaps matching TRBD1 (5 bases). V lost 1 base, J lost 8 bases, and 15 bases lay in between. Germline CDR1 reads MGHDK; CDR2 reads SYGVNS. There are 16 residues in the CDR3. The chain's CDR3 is CASSEFVGQGDSPLHF. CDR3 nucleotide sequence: TGTGCCAGCAGTGAATTCGTGGGGCAGGGTGATTCACCCCTCCACTTT.

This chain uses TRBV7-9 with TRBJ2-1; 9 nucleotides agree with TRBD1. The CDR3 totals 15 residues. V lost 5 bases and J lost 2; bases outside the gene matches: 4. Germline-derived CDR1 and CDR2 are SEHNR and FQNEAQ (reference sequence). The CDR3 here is CASSARDRAYNEQFF. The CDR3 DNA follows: TGTGCCAGCAGCGCACGGGACAGGGCCTACAATGAGCAGTTCTTC.

DNA for the CDR3: TGTGCCAGCAGGCCACAGGGCAATCTCCGCAATCAGCCCCAGCATTTT. Residues: CASRPQGNLRNQPQHF. The chain carries TRBV27 and TRBJ1-5, with a possible D match to TRBD1 (6 bases). With 6 bases removed from V and 2 bases from J, the gap between germline ends came to 17 bases. The V gene's germline CDR1 is MNHEY and CDR2 SMNVEV (reference sequence). The CDR3 totals 16 residues.

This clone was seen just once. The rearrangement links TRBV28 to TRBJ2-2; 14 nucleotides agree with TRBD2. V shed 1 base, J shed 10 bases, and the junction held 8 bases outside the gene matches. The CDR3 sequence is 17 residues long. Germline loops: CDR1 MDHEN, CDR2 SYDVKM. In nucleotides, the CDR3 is TGTGCCAGCAGTTTATTTAACGGACTAGCGGGAGGTGCGGAGCTGTTTTTT. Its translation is CASSLFNGLAGGAELFF.

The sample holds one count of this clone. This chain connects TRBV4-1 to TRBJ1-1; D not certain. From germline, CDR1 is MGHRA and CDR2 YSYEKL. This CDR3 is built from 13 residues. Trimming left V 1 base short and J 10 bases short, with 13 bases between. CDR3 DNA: TGCGCCAGCAGCCAAGCTCTATCACAGAGAGCTTTCTTT. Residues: CASSQALSQRAFF.

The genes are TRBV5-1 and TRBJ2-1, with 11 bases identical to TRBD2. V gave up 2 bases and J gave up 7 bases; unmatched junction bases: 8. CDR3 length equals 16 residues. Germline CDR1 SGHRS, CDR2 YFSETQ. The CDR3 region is CASSLDQRLAGNEQFF. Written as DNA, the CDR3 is TGCGCCAGCAGCTTAGACCAGAGACTAGCGGGAAATGAGCAGTTCTTC.

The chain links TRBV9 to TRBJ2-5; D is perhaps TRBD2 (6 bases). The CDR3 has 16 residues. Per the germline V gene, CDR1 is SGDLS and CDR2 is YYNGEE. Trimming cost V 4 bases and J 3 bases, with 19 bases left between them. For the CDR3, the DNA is TGTGCCAGCAGCCCCCCTTCCGCGGGGAGAAAAGAGACCCAGTACTTC. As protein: CASSPPSAGRKETQYF.

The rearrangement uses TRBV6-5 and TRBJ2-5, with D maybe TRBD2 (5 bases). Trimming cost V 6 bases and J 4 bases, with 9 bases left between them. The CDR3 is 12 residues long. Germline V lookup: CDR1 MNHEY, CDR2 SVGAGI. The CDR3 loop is CASRGRGETQYF. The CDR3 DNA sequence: TGTGCCAGCAGGGGTCGGGGAGAGACCCAGTACTTC.

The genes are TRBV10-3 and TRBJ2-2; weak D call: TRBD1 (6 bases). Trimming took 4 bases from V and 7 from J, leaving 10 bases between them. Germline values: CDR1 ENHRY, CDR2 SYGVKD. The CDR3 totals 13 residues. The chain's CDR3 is CAISVDRNGELFF. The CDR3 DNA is TGTGCCATCAGTGTTGACAGGAACGGGGAGCTGTTTTTT.

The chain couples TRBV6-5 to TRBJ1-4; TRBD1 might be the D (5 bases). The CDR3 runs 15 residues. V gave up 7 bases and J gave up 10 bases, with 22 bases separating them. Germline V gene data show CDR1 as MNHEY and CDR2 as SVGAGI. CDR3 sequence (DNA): TGTGCCAGCATCCCCTACGGGCAGGGTTCGGTAAAACTGTTTTTT. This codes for CASIPYGQGSVKLFF.